This entry lists 20 T cell receptor beta chains sequenced from one sample in a study of chemoradiotherapy in HPV16-positive cancers. Repertoires were generated with immunoSEQ multiplex PCR, while TCRdb's copy carries only in-frame clones and drops some. This sample has 30,000 to 40,000 clones; approximately 92% occur once, and the top ten carry 3% to 4.5%. Sequences were derived from blood, sampled from a patient who underwent chemoradiotherapy. All receptors derive from a human donor with HPV-associated anogenital cancer.

CDR3 sequence (DNA): TGTGCCAGCAGCTCCACAGGGGTCTGGACTGAAGCTTTCTTT. As protein: CASSSTGVWTEAFF. This chain links TRBV7-9 with TRBJ1-1; 7 bases line up with TRBD1. CDR1 is SEHNR and CDR2 is FQNEAQ in the germline V gene (reference sequence). The CDR3 is 14 amino acids. With 4 bases clipped from V and 5 bases from J, the junction kept 7 bases outside the gene matches.

The chain has TRBV6-1 and TRBJ1-2; D possibly corresponds to TRBD1 (5 bases). The V gene's germline CDR1 is MNHNS and CDR2 SASEGT. Trimming took off 6 bases at V and 4 bases at J, with 24 bases between the two ends. The CDR3 is made up of 17 amino acids. This chain's CDR3 is CASSETYGQALTYGYTF. CDR3 bases: TGTGCCAGCAGCGAAACGTACGGACAAGCACTAACCTATGGCTACACCTTC.

The chain couples TRBV7-2 to TRBJ2-5, with D perhaps matching TRBD2 (7 bases). Germline V gives CDR1 SGHTA, CDR2 FQGNSA. The V gene lost 4 bases and the J gene lost 4 bases, with 13 bases spanning the gap. CDR3 length: 14 residues. The CDR3 is CASSSAGARETQYF. CDR3 coding DNA: TGTGCCAGCAGCTCGGCGGGGGCGAGAGAGACCCAGTACTTC.

This clone was seen more than once but under ten times. This sequence joins TRBV19 and TRBJ1-5; TRBD1 agrees at 7 bases. The CDR3 runs to 15 residues. After removal of 3 bases from V and 6 bases from J, the junction contained 8 bases not matched to a gene. CDR1 is LNHDA and CDR2 is SQIVND in the germline V gene (reference sequence). Written as DNA, the CDR3 is TGTGCCAGTAGTATGGGACAGTCGTTTGTTCAGCCCCAGCATTTT. Its translation: CASSMGQSFVQPQHF.

This chain connects TRBV7-8 to TRBJ1-2; 9 bases agree with TRBD1. CDR3 length: 15 residues. Trimming cost V 0 bases and J 5 bases; bases outside gene matches: 4. Germline-derived CDR1 and CDR2 are SGHVS and FQNEAQ. The CDR3 DNA sequence: TGTGCCAGCAGCTTAGCGACCGGGACAGGGTATGGCTACACCTTC. It is translated as CASSLATGTGYGYTF.

This clone has a single count. The J gene is TRBJ1-2, the V gene TRBV4-1; tentative D call: TRBD1 (5 bases). Looked up from germline, CDR1 is MGHRA and CDR2 is YSYEKL. Trimming took off 1 base at V and 4 bases at J, with 16 bases between the two ends. This CDR3 has 16 residues. CDR3 in DNA: TGCGCCAGCAGCCAAGTTTACCAGACAGTGATCTATGGCTACACCTTC. Encoded protein: CASSQVYQTVIYGYTF.

V is TRBV11-2 and J is TRBJ2-7; 7 nucleotides match TRBD2. The trim removed 7 bases at V and 3 bases at J, leaving 9 bases unmatched. This CDR3 comprises 14 residues. Germline CDR1 and CDR2: SGHAT and FQNNGV. Here the CDR3 reads CASTRERGNYEQYF. DNA for the CDR3: TGTGCCAGCACCCGGGAGCGGGGAAACTACGAGCAGTACTTC.

The V gene is TRBV29-1, the J gene TRBJ2-5; D unresolved. Germline values: CDR1 SQVTM, CDR2 ANQGSEA. Trimming left V 6 bases short and J 5 bases short, with 7 bases between. CDR3 length: 10 residues. The CDR3: CSVLRETQYF. The CDR3 region has the DNA TGCAGCGTCTTAAGGGAGACCCAGTACTTC.

This chain joins TRBV11-2 and TRBJ1-4; D remains ambiguous. Trimming shortened V by 1 base and J by 10 bases, and 4 bases separated the two germline ends. The CDR3 runs 11 residues. The germline CDR1 and CDR2 sequences are SGHAT and FQNNGV. This chain's CDR3 is CASSLGGKLFF. DNA for the CDR3: TGTGCCAGCAGCTTAGGAGGAAAACTGTTTTTT.

This clone was seen just once. The gene calls are TRBV6-1 and TRBJ1-1, with 7 positions matching TRBD1. CDR3 length equals 14 residues. In germline, CDR1 is MNHNS, CDR2 SASEGT. Trimming cost V 3 bases and J 4 bases; bases outside gene matches: 5. The CDR3 protein is CASSDPGQLTEAFF. CDR3 bases: TGTGCCAGCAGTGATCCGGGACAGCTCACTGAAGCTTTCTTT.

The V gene is TRBV6-6, the J gene TRBJ1-2; D gene ambiguous. The germline V gene has CDR1 MNHNY and CDR2 SVGAGI (reference sequence). This CDR3 comprises 14 residues. Trimming took off 5 bases at V and 4 bases at J, with 14 bases between the two ends. CDR3 bases: TGTGCCAGCAGTAGCGTGACGATCGGCTATGGCTACACCTTC. Protein sequence: CASSSVTIGYGYTF.

V gene TRBV21-1 combines with J gene TRBJ1-5; TRBD1, the table's D call, lacks a check against the DNA. TRBV21-1 is a pseudogene locus. This CDR3 contains 16 residues. DNA for the CDR3: TGTGCCAGCAGCAAGGGATCAGGGGAGAGCAATCAGCCCCAGCATTTT. This translates into CASSKGSGESNQPQHF.

The chain has TRBV30 and TRBJ1-2, with 9 bases identical to TRBD1. The germline V gene has CDR1 GTSNPN and CDR2 SVGIG (reference sequence). The CDR3 consists of 14 residues. Trimming cost V 4 bases and J 6 bases; bases outside gene matches: 9. In nucleotides, the CDR3 is TGTGCCTGGACCCCTCACAGGGGGCAGAATGGCTACACCTTC. It encodes CAWTPHRGQNGYTF.

This sequence joins TRBV18 and TRBJ2-1, with 13 bases fitting TRBD2. The CDR3 consists of 16 residues. Germline V gives CDR1 KGHSH, CDR2 LQKENI. The V and J ends lost 5 bases and 7 bases, in that order; junction bases with no gene match: 8. The CDR3 region is CASSTKLAGGQNEQFF. CDR3 DNA: TGTGCCAGCTCAACGAAACTAGCGGGGGGGCAAAATGAGCAGTTCTTC.

The CDR3 sequence is CASSTGVPANYGYTF. The CDR3 nucleotides read TGTGCCAGCAGTACAGGGGTGCCAGCTAACTATGGCTACACCTTC. The chain carries TRBV6-5 and TRBJ1-2, with TRBD1 matching over 7 bases. V shed 5 bases, J shed 0 bases, and the junction held 6 bases outside the gene matches. Per germline, CDR1 MNHEY and CDR2 SVGAGI. The CDR3 contains 15 residues.

This chain links TRBV7-2 with TRBJ1-6; possibly TRBD1 for D (5 bases). The V end lost 2 bases, the J end lost 7 bases, and 9 bases lay between the germline ends. The CDR3 has 14 amino acids. The germline V gene has CDR1 SGHTA and CDR2 FQGNSA. CDR3 residues: CASSLTRVNSPLHF. CDR3 DNA: TGTGCCAGCAGCTTAACCAGGGTGAATTCACCCCTCCACTTT.

The V call is TRBV4-1, the J call TRBJ2-7; 8 bases match TRBD1. Germline values: CDR1 MGHRA, CDR2 YSYEKL. Losses at the gene ends were 4 bases for V and 2 bases for J; bases not matched to a gene: 7. The CDR3 totals 15 residues. CDR3 bases: TGCGCCAGCAGCCCGGACAGGGTTCGGGCCTACGAGCAGTACTTC. Amino acids: CASSPDRVRAYEQYF.

CDR3 in DNA: TGTGCCAGCACCTCCGAGGCCGTCGGTTGGGGGGCCACAAATGAAAAACTGTTTTTT. Translating gives CASTSEAVGWGATNEKLFF. The chain carries TRBV27 and TRBJ1-4, with a weak D call TRBD1 (6 bases). The CDR3 is made up of 19 amino acids. Per germline, CDR1 MNHEY and CDR2 SMNVEV (reference sequence). V lost 7 bases, J lost 5 bases, and 29 bases lay in between.

The CDR3 region has the DNA TGTGCCAGCAGTTACCGCCCAGAGAGAAATACCGGGGAGCTGTTTTTT. It codes for CASSYRPERNTGELFF. The chain recombines TRBV6-5 with TRBJ2-2; D gene unclear. The germline V gene has CDR1 MNHEY and CDR2 SVGAGI. This CDR3 has 16 amino acids. The V end lost 2 bases, the J end lost 5 bases, and 15 bases lay between the germline ends.

V gene TRBV4-1 combines with J gene TRBJ1-2; D is ambiguous. Looked up from germline, CDR1 is MGHRA and CDR2 is YSYEKL. V was pared by 0 bases and J by 0 bases, with 8 bases between. The CDR3 has 15 amino acids. CDR3 bases: TGCGCCAGCAGCCAAGAAGGCAGAGCTAACTATGGCTACACCTTC. Protein product: CASSQEGRANYGYTF.